The 31 T cell receptor beta chains listed next were all sequenced from one sample in a study of tumor and adjacent non-tumor tissue in lung cancer. TCRbeta libraries were built with three rounds of nested PCR, modified from ARM-PCR. Using its own MiXCR run on the multiplex PCR reads, TCRdb lists one record per CDR3 protein. Of about 110,000 distinct CDR3 sequences in the sample, 60% to 80% were seen once. RNA was extracted from bulk tissue without any cell sorting. Sequenced sample: lung tumor tissue. The receptor set was obtained from a woman aged 55-69 years with non-small cell lung cancer.

In the case of this clonotype: Sequence at one end of the junction differs from germline and may be a read error. The V and J genes are TRBV13 and TRBJ2-1; no clear D gene. The CDR3 contains 16 residues. CDR1 is PRHDT, CDR2 FYEKMQ, per germline (reference sequence). As DNA, the CDR3 is TGTGCCAGCCGCTCGTTTGGCGTCGATCAATTCAATGAGCAATTCTTC. The encoded protein is CASRSFGVDQFNEQFF. Full variable domain (outside the CDR3, taken from reference TRBV13 and TRBJ2-1): AAGVIQSPRHLIKEKRETATLKCYPIPRHDTVYWYQQGPGQDPQFLISFYEKMQSDKGSIPDRFSAQQFSDYHSELNMSSLELGDSALYFCASRSFGVDQFNEQFFGPGTRLTVL.

Comment on this clonotype: One end of the junction does not line up with germline, which may come from a read error. The chain joins TRBV12-3 or TRBV12-4 to TRBJ1-4, with D perhaps matching TRBD1 (5 bases). The CDR3 covers 17 residues. CDR3 sequence (DNA): TGTACCAGCAGTTCTATCCGGGGACTAAAACAAGGGGAAAAACTGTTCTTT. This sequence encodes CTSSSIRGLKQGEKLFF.

J is TRBJ2-1 and V is TRBV11-3, with 8 bases identical to TRBD2. The CDR3 length is 15 residues. J was trimmed by 13 bases and V by 6 bases; bases with no gene match: 17. CDR1 and CDR2 (germline): SGHNT, YENEEA. The CDR3 bases are TGTGCCAGCAGTATCGGGACTAGTGGGATTGTTGAACAGTTCTTC. This encodes CASSIGTSGIVEQFF.

The chain joins TRBV28 to TRBJ2-7, with a possible D match to TRBD1 (5 bases). V was pared by 8 bases and J by 0 bases, with 14 bases between. The germline V gene has CDR1 MDHEN and CDR2 SYDVKM. The CDR3 has 14 residues. In nucleotides, the CDR3 is TGTGCCAGCTATGCCGTCAGGGACTCCTACGAGCAGTACTTC. Its translation: CASYAVRDSYEQYF. Full variable domain (outside the CDR3, taken from reference TRBV28 and TRBJ2-7): DVKVTQSSRYLVKRTGEKVFLECVQDMDHENMFWYRQDPGLGLRLIYFSYDVKMKEKGDIPEGYSVSREKKERFSLILESASTNQTSMYLCASYAVRDSYEQYFGPGTRLTVT.

In this sample, this clonotype turned up once. The chain recombines TRBV28 with TRBJ2-1; 9 bases are a match to TRBD2. The CDR3 is 16 residues long. The trim removed 2 bases at V and 16 bases at J, leaving 18 bases unmatched. The germline gives CDR1 MDHEN, CDR2 SYDVKM. The CDR3 loop reads CASSLVPSGTYNEHFF. CDR3 sequence (DNA): TGTGCCAGCAGTTTAGTGCCTAGCGGGACTTACAATGAACACTTCTTC. The full variable domain, with the rest looked up from reference TRBV28 and TRBJ2-1, is DVKVTQSSRYLVKRTGEKVFLECVQDMDHENMFWYRQDPGLGLRLIYFSYDVKMKEKGDIPEGYSVSREKKERFSLILESASTNQTSMYLCASSLVPSGTYNEHFFGPGTRLTVL.

Notes on this clonotype: The junction and the germline gene differ at one end; a read error may be behind it. J is TRBJ2-5 and V is TRBV4-3, with no clear D. Germline V gene lookup returns CDR1 LGHNA and CDR2 YSLEER. The CDR3 has 15 amino acids. The CDR3 region has the DNA TGCGCCAGCAGCCAAGAGTGGCGGAACCAAGAGGCCCAGTACTTC. Its translation is CASSQEWRNQEAQYF.

This chain connects TRBV11-2 to TRBJ2-5, with D perhaps TRBD1 or TRBD2 (7 bases each). V lost 11 bases to trimming and J lost 4 bases, with 23 bases between them. Per the germline V gene, CDR1 is SGHAT and CDR2 is FQNNGV. The CDR3 covers 15 residues. The CDR3: CAVREGARGRETQYF. The CDR3 coding sequence is TGTGCCGTCAGGGAGGGGGCGCGGGGTAGAGAGACCCAGTACTTC.

This rearrangement joins TRBV4-2 to TRBJ2-7, with 8 bases aligning to TRBD1. The germline CDR1 and CDR2 sequences are LGHNA and YNFKEQ. The junction had 7 bases not matched to a gene; V was cut back by 0 bases and J by 6 bases. The CDR3 covers 15 residues. The CDR3 is CASSQESRGQAEQYF. In DNA form, the CDR3 reads TGTGCCAGCAGCCAAGAAAGCAGGGGGCAGGCCGAGCAGTACTTC.

A remark on this clonotype: This is likely a read error, given that the CDR3 carries no conserved phenylalanine or tryptophan at its end. This chain uses TRBV29-1 with TRBJ2-3; 7 nucleotides line up with TRBD1. This CDR3 is built from 13 residues. The germline gives CDR1 SQVTM, CDR2 ANQGSEA. The DNA of the CDR3 is TGCAGCGTCGGGACAGATAGCACAGTTACGCAGTATTAT. This translates into CSVGTDSTVTQYY.

With respect to this clonotype: The conserved phenylalanine or tryptophan is not found at the CDR3 terminus, so this likely reflects a read error. The DNA is omitted, as the CDR3 cannot be located on it reliably, and the CDR3 follows TCRdb's listing. V usage is TRBV11-1 and J usage is TRBJ2-3. Germline CDR1 is SGHAT and CDR2 is FQDESV (reference sequence). Ends included, the CDR3 has 13 residues. CDR3 sequence reads: CASSLLAKDTQYY.

This clonotype was recorded a few times. This may come from a read error, since a much larger clone is one base off. This chain joins TRBV20-1 and TRBJ2-1, with unresolved D. Per germline, CDR1 DFQATT and CDR2 SNEGSKA (reference sequence). V lost 4 bases and J 5 bases, leaving 18 bases between the germline ends. The CDR3 is made up of 15 amino acids. CDR3 nucleotides: TGCAGTGCTACCAATAGCACCAACCTAAACAATGAGCAGTTCTTC. This translates into CSATNSTNLNNEQFF.

This clonotype occurred many times. The V gene is TRBV5-4, the J gene TRBJ1-2; weak D call: TRBD1 (5 bases). V was pared by 4 bases and J by 4 bases, with 8 bases between. The CDR3 consists of 12 residues. Germline CDR1 SGHNT, CDR2 YYREEE (reference sequence). The CDR3 region is CASSPDTYGYTF. The CDR3 nucleotides read TGTGCCAGCAGCCCGGACACCTATGGCTACACCTTC. Full variable domain (remainder filled in from reference TRBV5-4 and TRBJ1-2): ETGVTQSPTHLIKTRGQQVTLRCSSQSGHNTVSWYQQALGQGPQFIFQYYREEENGRGNFPPRFSGLQFPNYSSELNVNALELDDSALYLCASSPDTYGYTFGSGTRLTVV.

In its sample, this clonotype was seen many times. The V call is TRBV6-2 or TRBV6-3, the J call TRBJ2-1, with D perhaps being TRBD1 or TRBD2 (5 bases each). The germline CDR1 and CDR2 sequences are MNHEY and SVGEGT. There are 14 residues in the CDR3. Trimming took 2 bases from V and 7 from J, leaving 12 bases between them. Here the CDR3 DNA reads TGTGCCAGCAGTTACGAGGGGCCGTCGAATGAGCAGTTCTTC. Protein sequence: CASSYEGPSNEQFF.

This clonotype appeared many times. This chain joins TRBV28 and TRBJ2-5; 12 bases line up with TRBD1. The CDR3 has 16 amino acids. With 6 bases clipped from V and 5 bases from J, the junction kept 10 bases outside the gene matches. Germline CDR1 and CDR2: MDHEN and SYDVKM. The DNA for the CDR3 is TGTGCCAGCAGAACTCCCGGGACAGGGGGCGTCGAGACCCAGTACTTC. Protein sequence: CASRTPGTGGVETQYF.

For this clonotype: The junction differs from germline at one of its ends, possibly a read error. This chain joins TRBV11-3 and TRBJ2-1; TRBD2 matches 7 bases. Germline CDR1 reads SGHNT; CDR2 reads YENEEA. CDR3 length: 17 amino acids. The CDR3, as DNA: TGTTCCAACAGCTTAGAGTTGACTAGCAGGAGCCACAATGAACAGTTCTTC. It specifies CSNSLELTSRSHNEQFF. Based on the CDR3 plus reference TRBV11-3 and TRBJ2-1, the full variable domain is EAGVVQSPRYKIIEKKQPVAFWCNPISGHNTLYWYLQNLGQGPELLIRYENEEAVDDSQLPKDRFSAERLKGVDSTLKIQPAELGDSAVYLCSNSLELTSRSHNEQFFGPGTRLTVL.

As concerns this clonotype: A junction end diverges from the germline sequence, so it may reflect a read error. CDR3: CANSFASQGETQYF. The DNA for the CDR3 is TGTGCCAACAGTTTTGCGTCTCAGGGTGAGACCCAGTACTTC. The chain joins TRBV28 to TRBJ2-5; possible D gene TRBD1, 5 bases. CDR3 size: 14 residues. The germline V gene encodes CDR1 MDHEN and CDR2 SYDVKM.

Turning to this clonotype: One junction end does not reproduce the germline sequence, and a read error may be involved. The V call is TRBV28, the J call TRBJ2-1, with D unclear. The CDR3 sequence is 13 residues long. Germline V gene data show CDR1 as MDHEN and CDR2 as SYDVKM. The CDR3 DNA follows: TGTGTCAGCAGTTTATCCCGATACAACGAGCAGTTCTTC. It is translated as CVSSLSRYNEQFF.

As concerns this clonotype: A much larger clonotype is one base distant, so this may be a read error. This rearrangement joins TRBV6-1 to TRBJ2-2, with D maybe TRBD2 (6 bases). The CDR3 has 15 amino acids. Per the germline V gene, CDR1 is MNHNS and CDR2 is SASEGT. CDR3 DNA: TGTGCCACCGCGTATCTACGGGGGTACACCGGGAAGCTGTTTTTT. Its protein is CATAYLRGYTGKLFF.

The V gene is TRBV6-4, the J gene TRBJ2-2; D is possibly TRBD1 (6 bases). The CDR3 is 14 residues long. V was cut by 3 bases and J by 8 bases, with 13 bases left in between. Germline loops: CDR1 MRHNA, CDR2 SNTAGT. The CDR3 sequence: CASSEGHQVGELFF. The CDR3 DNA is TGTGCCAGCAGTGAGGGACACCAGGTTGGGGAGCTGTTTTTT.

As concerns this clonotype: The junction shows a germline mismatch at one end, possibly a read error. The rearrangement joins TRBV4-3 to TRBJ2-3; 11 bases are shared with TRBD2. This CDR3 comprises 18 residues. Germline values: CDR1 LGHNA, CDR2 YSLEER. DNA for the CDR3: TGCGCCAGCAGCCAAGACGGGATAGCGGGAGGGGACACAGATACGCGGTATTTT. Amino acid sequence: CASSQDGIAGGDTDTRYF.

A note on this clonotype: The CDR3 ends on some other residue instead of the conserved phenylalanine or tryptophan, so this is likely a read error. The CDR3 region is CSARDRGAGGKDFQYL. The CDR3 DNA is TGCAGTGCTAGAGATAGGGGAGCGGGAGGAAAGGACTTTCAGTACTTA. This chain uses TRBV20-1 with TRBJ2-4, with 9 bases that match TRBD2. The CDR3 extends over 16 amino acids. The ends lost 0 bases at V and 11 bases at J; junction bases unmatched: 14. Germline V gene data show CDR1 as DFQATT and CDR2 as SNEGSKA (reference sequence).

This clonotype was observed once. One junction end does not reproduce the germline sequence, and a read error may be involved. The chain is built from TRBV12-5 and TRBJ1-5; D gene unclear. The CDR3 loop spans 13 amino acids. Germline values: CDR1 LGHNT, CDR2 FRNRAP. CDR3 bases: TGTGCTAATGGTTTGGCTGACAATCAGCCCCAGCATTTC. Its translation: CANGLADNQPQHF.

About this clonotype itself: At one end the junction does not follow the germline gene, possibly because of a read error. V gene TRBV11-1 combines with J gene TRBJ1-2; D is uncertain. The CDR3 sequence is 15 residues long. The germline V gene encodes CDR1 SGHAT and CDR2 FQDESV (reference sequence). The CDR3 sequence is CASSTGLEAAYGYTF. In nucleotides, the CDR3 is TGTGCTAGCAGCACCGGACTGGAGGCAGCGTATGGCTACACCTTC. The full variable domain, completed using reference TRBV11-1 and TRBJ1-2, is EAEVAQSPRYKITEKSQAVAFWCDPISGHATLYWYRQILGQGPELLVQFQDESVVDDSQLPKDRFSAERLKGVDSTLKIQPAELGDSAMYLCASSTGLEAAYGYTFGSGTRLTVV.

V is TRBV28 and J is TRBJ2-2; TRBD1 aligns across 7 bases. Germline CDR1 and CDR2: MDHEN and SYDVKM. The CDR3 spans 15 residues. V lost 2 bases and J lost 4; bases outside the gene matches: 4. CDR3 in amino acids: CASSLPGQSTGELFF. The CDR3 region has the DNA TGTGCCAGCAGTTTACCGGGACAGAGCACCGGGGAGCTGTTTTTT.

This clonotype was seen many times. The V call is TRBV10-1, the J call TRBJ2-1; no reliable D call. CDR3 length: 12 amino acids. Trimming shortened V by 0 bases and J by 10 bases, and 7 bases separated the two germline ends. Germline CDR1 is WNHNN and CDR2 is SYGVQD (reference sequence). The CDR3 region is CASSESNTEQFF. The CDR3 DNA reads TGCGCCAGCAGTGAGTCGAATACCGAGCAGTTCTTC.

A word on this clonotype: The junction departs from germline at one end; a sequencing error may be responsible. The chain has TRBV11-1 and TRBJ1-6; no firm D call. CDR1 is SGHAT, CDR2 FQDESV, per germline (reference sequence). This CDR3 spans 13 amino acids. CDR3 DNA sequence: TGTGCTAGCAGCTTTGTGGCAGCTTTACCCCTCCACTTT. The encoded protein is CASSFVAALPLHF.

Comments on this clonotype: An end of the junction differs from the germline gene, which may be a read error. The V and J genes are TRBV20-1 and TRBJ2-3; 10 positions match TRBD1. The CDR3 is 14 amino acids. The V gene's germline CDR1 is DFQATT and CDR2 SNEGSKA (reference sequence). The CDR3 here is CRARPDRGSDTQYF. In DNA form, the CDR3 reads TGCAGAGCTCGCCCGGACAGGGGGTCAGACACGCAGTATTTT.

A remark on this clonotype: The junction does not match germline at one end; this may be a read error. The chain combines TRBV7-8 with TRBJ2-1; D is ambiguous. The CDR3 totals 15 residues. Looked up from germline, CDR1 is SGHVS and CDR2 is FQNEAQ. The CDR3: CVSSLDEAQHHEQFF. The CDR3 nucleotides are TGTGTCAGCAGCTTAGATGAGGCCCAACACCATGAGCAGTTCTTC.

As for this clonotype: One end of the junction does not line up with germline, which may come from a read error. The chain combines TRBV6-5 with TRBJ2-7; no clear D. The CDR3 is made up of 14 amino acids. Per germline, CDR1 MNHEY and CDR2 SVGAGI. CDR3 DNA sequence: TGTGTCAGCAGACGCCGGGCTTCACTTTACGAGCAGTACTTC. Residues: CVSRRRASLYEQYF.

With regard to this clonotype: Since no conserved phenylalanine or tryptophan closes the CDR3, a read error is the likely cause. The rearrangement links TRBV11-3 to TRBJ2-1; TRBD2 matches 12 bases. J gave up 7 bases and V 4 bases, and 11 bases lay outside the gene matches. The germline gives CDR1 SGHNT, CDR2 YENEEA. This CDR3 contains 17 residues. The CDR3 reads CASSSELTSGGHNEQFL. The CDR3, as DNA: TGTGCCAGCAGCTCAGAGTTGACTAGCGGGGGCCATAATGAGCAGTTCCTC.

V and J are TRBV11-2 and TRBJ2-5; 7 bases are a match to TRBD2. From germline, CDR1 is SGHAT and CDR2 FQNNGV. V was pared by 7 bases and J by 2 bases, with 7 bases of the junction left unmatched. The length of the CDR3 is 14 residues. The CDR3 here is CASIKRGVQETQYF. Written as DNA, the CDR3 is TGTGCCAGCATCAAACGGGGGGTGCAAGAGACCCAGTACTTC.